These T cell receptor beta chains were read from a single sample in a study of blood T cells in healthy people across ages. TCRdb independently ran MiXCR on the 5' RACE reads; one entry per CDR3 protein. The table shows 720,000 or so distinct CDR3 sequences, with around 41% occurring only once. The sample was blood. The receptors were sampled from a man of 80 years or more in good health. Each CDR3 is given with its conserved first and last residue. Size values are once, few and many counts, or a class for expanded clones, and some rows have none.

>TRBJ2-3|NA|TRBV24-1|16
CATSDGTSGGTDTQYF
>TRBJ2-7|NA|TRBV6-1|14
CASSEGDSSYEQYF
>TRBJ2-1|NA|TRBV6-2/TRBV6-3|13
CVLGGKGSNEQFF
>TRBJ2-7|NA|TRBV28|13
CASNPLLHYEQYF
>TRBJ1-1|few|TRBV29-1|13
CSVEADPGTEAFF
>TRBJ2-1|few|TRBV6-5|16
CASSPMGSGSYNEQFF
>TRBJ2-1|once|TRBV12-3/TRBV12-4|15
CASRYSGRALNEQFF
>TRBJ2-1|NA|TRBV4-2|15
CASSQAGSSYNEQFF
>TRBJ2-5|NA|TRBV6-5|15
CASSYSWQGQETQYF
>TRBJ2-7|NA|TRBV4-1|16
CASSQEGHNDPYEQYF
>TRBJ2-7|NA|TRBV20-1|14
CSALRGGGFYEQYF
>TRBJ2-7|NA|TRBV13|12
CASRLKGYEQYF
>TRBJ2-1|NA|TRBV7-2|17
CASSLLGLASSYNEQFF
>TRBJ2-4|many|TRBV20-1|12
CSATGPANIQYF
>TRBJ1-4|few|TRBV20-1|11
CSGQSAGGLFF
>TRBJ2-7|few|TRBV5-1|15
CASRLETGRTYEQYF
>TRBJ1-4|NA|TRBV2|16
CASSVPTGNEGEKLFF
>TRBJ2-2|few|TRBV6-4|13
CASSDSGFGELFF
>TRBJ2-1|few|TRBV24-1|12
CATSELNNEQFF
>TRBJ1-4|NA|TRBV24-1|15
CATSDVKAGVEKLFF
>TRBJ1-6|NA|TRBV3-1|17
CASSPNNLGAANSPLHF
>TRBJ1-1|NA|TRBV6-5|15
CASTYRGRQNTEAFF
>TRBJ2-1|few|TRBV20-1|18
CSARDFASGRTQGAEQFF
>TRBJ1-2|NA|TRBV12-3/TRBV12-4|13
CASSLGGADGYTF
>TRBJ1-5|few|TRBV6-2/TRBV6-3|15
CASRHGTRGNQPQHF
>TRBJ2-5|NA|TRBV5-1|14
CASTRDGNRETQYF